One sample yielded the 19 T cell receptor beta chains listed below, sequenced in a study of read filtering for tumor transcriptome and immune sequencing. The library was built from around 400 ng RNA with molecular barcoded adaptors for alpha/delta and beta/gamma chains. MiXCR, run by TCRdb on the reads, gives a single entry per CDR3 protein. This sample has tens of thousands of distinct CDR3 sequences, with roughly 21% found just once. The sequenced material came from a population of CD138-negative cells sorted from bone marrow. The source of these receptors is a donor aged 40 or older with multiple myeloma.

As regards this clonotype: Just one base apart from a much larger clone, this may be a read error. The chain links TRBV28 to TRBJ1-1; D ambiguous. This CDR3 is built from 12 residues. Per the germline V gene, CDR1 is MDHEN and CDR2 is SYDVKM. CDR3 amino acids: CASGLRANEAFF. The CDR3 nucleotides are TGTGCCAGCGGTTTACGGGCGAATGAAGCTTTCTTT.

This clonotype was counted ten times or more. This rearrangement joins TRBV5-1 to TRBJ1-2, with D perhaps TRBD1 (5 bases). The CDR3 extends over 13 amino acids. In germline, CDR1 is SGHRS, CDR2 YFSETQ. Trimming shortened V by 4 bases and J by 5 bases, and 12 bases separated the two germline ends. The CDR3 nucleotides read TGCGCCAGCAGCCCCGAACGGGGGTATGGCTACACCTTC. Protein product: CASSPERGYGYTF. Based on the CDR3 plus reference TRBV5-1 and TRBJ1-2, the full variable domain is KAGVTQTPRYLIKTRGQQVTLSCSPISGHRSVSWYQQTPGQGLQFLFEYFSETQRNKGNFPGRFSGRQFSNSRSEMNVSTLELGDSALYLCASSPERGYGYTFGSGTRLTVV.

This clonotype was seen at least ten times. This chain uses TRBV7-3 with TRBJ2-1; weak D call: TRBD1 (5 bases). Per germline, CDR1 SGHTA and CDR2 FQGTGA. The germline V and J ends were trimmed by 5 bases and 7 bases, with 12 bases remaining between them. The CDR3 totals 13 residues. As DNA, the CDR3 is TGTGCCAGCAGCCGTGGTACAGGAAATGAGCAGTTCTTC. Translating gives CASSRGTGNEQFF.

A remark on this clonotype: A much larger clonotype is one base distant, so this may be a read error. J is TRBJ2-2 and V is TRBV7-9; D call uncertain. Germline V gives CDR1 SEHNR, CDR2 FQNEAQ (reference sequence). The CDR3 consists of 11 residues. CDR3 nucleotide sequence: TGTGCCAGCAGGAGCACCCGGGAGCTGTTTTTT. Protein product: CASRSTRELFF.

Ten or more counts support this clonotype. The rearrangement links TRBV29-1 to TRBJ2-5; D unclear. CDR1 and CDR2 (germline): SQVTM, ANQGSEA. This CDR3 contains 11 residues. Trimming removed 4 bases at V and 5 bases at J, with 8 bases between. CDR3 protein: CSVGARETQYF. CDR3 bases: TGCAGCGTTGGGGCCCGCGAGACCCAGTACTTC.

This chain uses TRBV29-1 with TRBJ1-4; the match to TRBD1 covers 9 bases. Germline trimming cut 4 bases from V and 6 bases from J; bases unmatched to any gene: 6. The CDR3 contains 14 residues. Germline CDR1 and CDR2: SQVTM and ANQGSEA. CDR3 loop: CSVAQGARDEKLFF. The CDR3 coding sequence is TGCAGCGTTGCACAGGGGGCGCGAGATGAAAAACTGTTTTTT.

This clonotype occurred many times. J is TRBJ1-6 and V is TRBV10-3; tentatively, D is TRBD1 (6 bases). This CDR3 region has 13 residues. Germline CDR1 reads ENHRY; CDR2 reads SYGVKD. Trimming took 6 bases from V and 6 from J, leaving 9 bases between them. CDR3 loop: CAIRGQINSPLHF. The CDR3 DNA reads TGTGCCATCAGGGGACAAATTAATTCACCCCTCCACTTT.

Worth noting for this clonotype: A far larger clone is one nucleotide away, so this likely arose from a read error. The gene calls are TRBV27 and TRBJ2-1; D might be TRBD1 (6 bases). Trimming pared 6 bases from V and 10 bases from J, leaving 22 bases between. CDR1 MNHEY and CDR2 SMNVEV come from the germline V gene (reference sequence). CDR3 size: 15 residues. In DNA, the CDR3 is TGTGCCAGCAGAGAAGGCCGGGACACTGCCTACGAGCAGTTCTTC. Translated: CASREGRDTAYEQFF.

This clonotype has a count of ten or more. The chain has TRBV2 and TRBJ1-6; D uncertain. The germline V gene encodes CDR1 SNHLY and CDR2 FYNNEI. Trimming pared 9 bases from V and 5 bases from J, leaving 17 bases between. The CDR3 is 15 amino acids. The CDR3 reads CARRGSQGNNSPLHF. CDR3 in DNA: TGTGCCAGACGCGGCTCGCAAGGGAATAATTCACCCCTCCACTTT.

Details on this clonotype: A much larger clone sits a single nucleotide away, making a read error possible. The J gene is TRBJ2-2, the V gene TRBV12-3 or TRBV12-4, with 9 bases lining up with TRBD1. The CDR3 is made up of 15 amino acids. This CDR3 is CASIHGTGITGELSF. The CDR3 DNA follows: TGTGCCAGCATCCACGGGACAGGGATCACCGGGGAGCTGTCTTTT.

With regard to this clonotype: At one end, the junction sequence differs from germline, possibly due to a read error. The chain employs TRBV18 and TRBJ2-2, with D hard to call. Germline V gene lookup returns CDR1 KGHSH and CDR2 LQKENI. The CDR3 runs 12 residues. The CDR3 protein is CAISPGPGELFF. As DNA, the CDR3 is TGTGCCATCTCACCCGGGCCCGGGGAGCTGTTTTTT.

This clonotype showed up just a few times. CDR3 protein: CASKARAYNEQFF. DNA for the CDR3: TGTGCCTCTAAAGCGAGAGCCTACAATGAGCAGTTCTTC. This chain joins TRBV19 and TRBJ2-1, with D unclear. V was clipped by 11 bases and J by 2 bases, with 13 bases between them. Germline V gene sequence: CDR1 LNHDA, CDR2 SQIVND (reference sequence). The CDR3 covers 13 residues.

This sequence joins TRBV7-9 and TRBJ2-1, with a tentative D call TRBD1 (5 bases). V was clipped by 10 bases and J by 4 bases, with 17 bases between them. Germline-derived CDR1 and CDR2 are SEHNR and FQNEAQ (reference sequence). The CDR3 is 14 amino acids. The CDR3 loop is CATSPQGSYNEQFF. The CDR3 nucleotides are TGTGCCACTTCGCCCCAGGGCTCATACAATGAGCAGTTCTTC.

The sample holds many counts of this clonotype. J is TRBJ2-1 and V is TRBV28, with D unresolved. The ends were cut back, 2 bases at V and 7 bases at J, with 9 bases in the middle. CDR3 length: 13 residues. The germline V gene has CDR1 MDHEN and CDR2 SYDVKM. The CDR3, as DNA: TGTGCCAGCAGTTTAACAGAACCAAATGAGCAGTTCTTC. This codes for CASSLTEPNEQFF.

There are many counts of this clonotype. This sequence joins TRBV18 and TRBJ1-1; D is ambiguous. Germline-derived CDR1 and CDR2 are KGHSH and LQKENI. There are 13 residues in the CDR3. The ends were cut back, 2 bases at V and 1 base at J, with 5 bases in the middle. The CDR3 DNA reads TGTGCCAGCTCACCAAACGCGAACACTGAAGCTTTCTTT. Its translation is CASSPNANTEAFF.

This clonotype was seen a few times. One end of the junction varies from germline; a read error may be responsible. This chain connects TRBV5-4 to TRBJ2-1; D possibly corresponds to TRBD1 (5 bases). CDR3 length: 17 residues. Per germline, CDR1 SGHNT and CDR2 YYREEE (reference sequence). The chain's CDR3 is CASSLERGLGSYNEQFF. In DNA form, the CDR3 reads TGTGCCAGCAGTTTGGAAAGGGGTTTGGGCTCCTACAATGAGCAGTTCTTC.

Turning to this clonotype: With a much larger clone just one base away, this may be a read error. This chain uses TRBV30 with TRBJ2-7; no definite D call. The V end was cut by 2 bases, the J end by 6 bases, with 8 bases between. The CDR3 has 11 residues. CDR1 is GTSNPN, CDR2 SVGIG, per germline (reference sequence). The CDR3 DNA reads TGTGCCTGGAGTCAAGGCTGCGAGCAGTACTTC. This codes for CAWSQGCEQYF. Supplemented by reference TRBV30 and TRBJ2-7, the full variable domain reads SQTIHQWPATLVQPVGSPLSLECTVEGTSNPNLYWYRQAAGRGLQLLFYSVGIGQISSEVPQNLSASRPQDRQFILSSKKLLLSDSGFYLCAWSQGCEQYFGPGTRLTVT.

About this clonotype itself: A read error is possible here, since a much larger clone lies one base away. The chain uses TRBV5-8 and TRBJ2-1; D could derive from TRBD1 or TRBD2 (5 bases each). The V and J ends lost 4 bases and 6 bases respectively, with 11 bases between them. Germline V gene sequence: CDR1 SGHTS, CDR2 YDEGEE. CDR3 length: 13 residues. CDR3 in DNA: TGTGCCAGCAGCCCCGGGACCCCCAATGAGCAGTTCTTC. Translating it yields CASSPGTPNEQFF.

This clonotype was counted a few times. This chain uses TRBV7-9 with TRBJ2-5, with 8 positions matching TRBD1. The germline CDR1 and CDR2 sequences are SEHNR and FQNEAQ (reference sequence). V shed 3 bases and J 1 base; nucleotides not matched to a gene: 4. The CDR3 consists of 15 residues. CDR3 sequence (DNA): TGTGCCAGCAGCTTCGGACAGGGCGGCCAAGAGACCCAGTACTTC. Encoded protein: CASSFGQGGQETQYF.